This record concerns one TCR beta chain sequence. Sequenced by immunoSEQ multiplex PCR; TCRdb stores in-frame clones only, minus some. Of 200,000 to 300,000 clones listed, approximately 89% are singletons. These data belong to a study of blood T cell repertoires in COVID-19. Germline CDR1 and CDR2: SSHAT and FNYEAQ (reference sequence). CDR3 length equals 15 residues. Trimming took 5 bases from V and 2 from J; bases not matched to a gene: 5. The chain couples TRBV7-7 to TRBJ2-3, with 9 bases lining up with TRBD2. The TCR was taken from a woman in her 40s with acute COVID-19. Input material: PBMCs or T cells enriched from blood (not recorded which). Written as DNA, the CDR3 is TGTGCCAGCAGCAAAGCGGGGGGAAACACAGATACGCAGTATTTT. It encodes CASSKAGGNTDTQYF.